The 27 T cell receptor beta chains in this list originate from one sample, sequenced in a study of Ad26.COV2.S vaccination and SARS-CoV-2 variants. Assay used: immunoSEQ multiplex PCR; TCRdb lists only in-frame clones, some missing. The table has 300,000 to 400,000 clones, about nine tenths seen once. The treatment: approximately 18 received Ad26.COV2.S at low or high dose, single or two shots; about 5 received placebo; per-sample allocation not given. The samples were gathered on day 63 after the first injection of vaccine or placebo. The specimen was peripheral blood, collected in a trial of Ad26.COV2.S vaccine versus placebo. The receptors here all came from a person aged 18-60 years who received the Ad26.COV2.S COVID-19 vaccine or a placebo.

This clone showed up just once. Other DNA sequences in the sample encode the same CDR3. The genes are TRBV4-1 and TRBJ2-7; no clear D. The V end lost 1 base, the J end lost 2 bases, and 6 bases lay between the germline ends. The germline gives CDR1 MGHRA, CDR2 YSYEKL. The CDR3 runs to 13 residues. CDR3 nucleotide sequence: TGCGCCAGCAGCCAAGGACCCGCCTACGAGCAGTACTTC. Translating it yields CASSQGPAYEQYF.

V usage is TRBV27 and J usage is TRBJ2-7; D ambiguous. Germline V gives CDR1 MNHEY, CDR2 SMNVEV (reference sequence). The CDR3 spans 15 residues. Trimming removed 2 bases from V and 0 bases from J, with 11 bases in between. The CDR3 protein is CASSLSLSSSYEQYF. The CDR3, as DNA: TGTGCCAGCAGTTTAAGTCTCTCCAGCTCCTACGAGCAGTACTTC.

The V and J genes are TRBV18 and TRBJ1-2, with a weak D call TRBD1 (6 bases). From germline, CDR1 is KGHSH and CDR2 LQKENI. Trimming shortened V by 2 bases and J by 6 bases, and 16 bases separated the two germline ends. CDR3 size: 15 residues. CDR3 protein: CASSPGARGTHGYTF. In nucleotides, the CDR3 is TGTGCCAGCTCACCAGGAGCGAGGGGGACCCATGGCTACACCTTC.

This chain joins TRBV5-1 and TRBJ2-7; tentatively, D is TRBD1 (5 bases). The germline V and J ends were trimmed by 0 bases and 0 bases, with 19 bases remaining between them. This CDR3 comprises 18 residues. Germline loops: CDR1 SGHRS, CDR2 YFSETQ. This CDR3 is CASSLGLVAGKISYEQYF. The DNA for the CDR3 is TGCGCCAGCAGCTTGGGGTTGGTAGCAGGGAAAATCTCCTACGAGCAGTACTTC.

The chain carries TRBV19 and TRBJ2-1; the D call may be TRBD1 or TRBD2 (6 bases each). V dropped 6 bases and J dropped 9 bases, with 21 bases sitting between them. This CDR3 spans 15 amino acids. Per germline, CDR1 LNHDA and CDR2 SQIVND (reference sequence). The CDR3 protein is CASSLRGRGRREQFF. For the CDR3, the DNA is TGTGCCAGTAGCCTCAGAGGTCGGGGGCGTCGTGAGCAGTTCTTC.

The V call is TRBV7-3, the J call TRBJ2-3; 7 bases are shared with TRBD2. Germline lookup yields CDR1 SGHTA and CDR2 FQGTGA. The length of the CDR3 is 16 residues. Germline trimming cut 1 base from V and 4 bases from J; bases unmatched to any gene: 8. CDR3 in DNA: TGTGCCAGCAGCTTAATAGGTTGGGGGGGAGCAGATACGCAGTATTTT. Translating it yields CASSLIGWGGADTQYF.

The chain uses TRBV7-8 and TRBJ1-2, with D maybe TRBD1 (6 bases). V was cut by 5 bases and J by 3 bases, with 10 bases left in between. The CDR3 covers 13 residues. Germline V gene lookup returns CDR1 SGHVS and CDR2 FQNEAQ. This CDR3 is CASSEGGDYGYTF. Written as DNA, the CDR3 is TGTGCCAGCAGCGAGGGGGGAGACTATGGCTACACCTTC.

Written as DNA, the CDR3 is TGTGCCAGCAGTTACTCGATCCCGCAGGGTGGCACTGAAGCTTTCTTT. It yields the protein CASSYSIPQGGTEAFF. J is TRBJ1-1 and V is TRBV6-2 or TRBV6-3, with D possibly TRBD1 on 5 matching bases. Germline V gene data show CDR1 as MNHEY and CDR2 as SVGEGT. Trimming removed 0 bases from V and 4 bases from J, with 15 bases in between. CDR3 length equals 16 residues.

The genes are TRBV4-3 and TRBJ1-1; D unclear. Deletions cut 0 bases from V and 7 bases from J, with 15 bases between. The CDR3 contains 15 residues. The germline V gene has CDR1 LGHNA and CDR2 YSLEER. CDR3 DNA sequence: TGCGCCAGCAGCCAAGATTCGGGAGGTTGGAATGAAGCTTTCTTT. Translated, it gives CASSQDSGGWNEAFF.

This chain connects TRBV7-2 to TRBJ2-5; 11 bases map to TRBD2. This CDR3 contains 16 residues. Germline CDR1 is SGHTA and CDR2 is FQGNSA. V trimming: 0 bases; J trimming: 0 bases; junction bases outside the gene matches: 0. CDR3: CASSLAGLADQETQYF. The CDR3 DNA reads as TGTGCCAGCAGCTTAGCGGGACTAGCGGACCAAGAGACCCAGTACTTC.

V and J are TRBV7-2 and TRBJ2-3; D is possibly TRBD1 (5 bases). V lost 3 bases and J lost 6, with 10 bases in between. The CDR3 contains 13 residues. Germline CDR1 is SGHTA and CDR2 is FQGNSA. CDR3 region: CASSLGRWDTQYF. The CDR3 DNA reads TGTGCCAGCAGCTTGGGGCGGTGGGATACGCAGTATTTT. The variable domain in full, with the rest retrieved from reference TRBV7-2 and TRBJ2-3, is GAGVSQSPSNKVTEKGKDVELRCDPISGHTALYWYRQSLGQGLEFLIYFQGNSAPDKSGLPSDRFSAERTGGSVSTLTIQRTQQEDSAVYLCASSLGRWDTQYFGPGTRLTVL.

This chain joins TRBV20-1 and TRBJ2-1, with D tentatively TRBD1 (5 bases). V lost 3 bases, J lost 7 bases, and 13 bases lay in between. There are 13 residues in the CDR3. The germline gives CDR1 DFQATT, CDR2 SNEGSKA (reference sequence). DNA of the CDR3: TGCAGTGCTAGTGCCAGGGCGGTTAATGAGCAGTTCTTC. Encoded protein: CSASARAVNEQFF.

The chain links TRBV11-3 to TRBJ2-1, with a possible D match to TRBD1 (6 bases). The CDR3 is 15 residues long. CDR1 is SGHNT, CDR2 YENEEA, per germline. V gave up 5 bases and J gave up 5 bases, with 16 bases separating them. CDR3 region: CASSRDTPPHNEQFF. DNA for the CDR3: TGTGCCAGCAGCCGGGACACCCCACCCCACAATGAGCAGTTCTTC. Combining the CDR3 with reference TRBV11-3 and TRBJ2-1 gives the whole variable domain EAGVVQSPRYKIIEKKQPVAFWCNPISGHNTLYWYLQNLGQGPELLIRYENEEAVDDSQLPKDRFSAERLKGVDSTLKIQPAELGDSAVYLCASSRDTPPHNEQFFGPGTRLTVL.

The chain is built from TRBV10-3 and TRBJ1-1; D perhaps matches TRBD1 (6 bases). Germline V gene data show CDR1 as ENHRY and CDR2 as SYGVKD. V was clipped by 8 bases and J by 7 bases, with 17 bases between them. The CDR3 extends over 13 amino acids. CDR3 nucleotide sequence: TGTGCCATCGGCCTCTCCGGACAGAATGAAGCTTTCTTT. Translation gives CAIGLSGQNEAFF.

This clone turned up a few times. V and J are TRBV10-3 and TRBJ2-3; 7 positions match TRBD1. The V and J ends lost 3 bases and 2 bases, in that order; junction bases with no gene match: 5. Per germline, CDR1 ENHRY and CDR2 SYGVKD. CDR3 length: 15 residues. The CDR3 region has the DNA TGTGCCATCAGTGAAACAGGGGAGACCACAGATACGCAGTATTTT. Protein sequence: CAISETGETTDTQYF.

The chain links TRBV21-1 to TRBJ2-5; the table names TRBD2, a call not compared with the DNA. TRBV21-1 is shown as a pseudogene. The CDR3 loop spans 16 amino acids. The CDR3 spells CASSKRRGGVQETQYF. CDR3 DNA sequence: TGTGCCAGCAGCAAACGCCGGGGGGGAGTCCAAGAGACCCAGTACTTC.

V and J are TRBV27 and TRBJ1-2, with D possibly matching TRBD1 (6 bases). The ends were cut back, 3 bases at V and 7 bases at J, with 12 bases in the middle. CDR3 size: 13 residues. Germline CDR1 reads MNHEY; CDR2 reads SMNVEV (reference sequence). The CDR3 region is CASSFAGAGGYTF. The CDR3 DNA is TGTGCCAGCAGTTTCGCGGGGGCGGGTGGCTACACCTTC.

The rearrangement joins TRBV7-8 to TRBJ1-2; D remains unclear. Trimming pared 5 bases from V and 4 bases from J, leaving 14 bases between. Germline V lookup: CDR1 SGHVS, CDR2 FQNEAQ. The CDR3 length is 14 residues. CDR3 DNA sequence: TGTGCCAGCAGCCCGGGAACCGGATCCTATGGCTACACCTTC. As protein: CASSPGTGSYGYTF.

The genes are TRBV30 and TRBJ2-5; 12 bases are shared with TRBD1. V lost 4 bases to trimming and J lost 9 bases; unmatched junction nucleotides: 15. Germline V gene data show CDR1 as GTSNPN and CDR2 as SVGIG (reference sequence). The CDR3 contains 16 residues. This chain's CDR3 is CAWMTGTGGQERAQYF. The CDR3 bases are TGTGCCTGGATGACGGGGACAGGGGGCCAAGAGAGGGCCCAGTACTTC.

The V call is TRBV6-1, the J call TRBJ1-2; D not certain. The CDR3 runs 13 residues. The V gene lost 3 bases and the J gene lost 3 bases, with 8 bases spanning the gap. Germline assignment: CDR1 MNHNS and CDR2 SASEGT. The CDR3 reads CASSDNPHYGYTF. The CDR3 nucleotides are TGTGCCAGCAGTGACAACCCACACTATGGCTACACCTTC.

This chain uses TRBV12-3 or TRBV12-4 with TRBJ1-2; TRBD1 matches 9 bases. This CDR3 region has 13 residues. After removal of 5 bases from V and 7 bases from J, the junction contained 5 bases not matched to a gene. CDR3 sequence (DNA): TGTGCCAGCAGTGGGACAGGGAAGGGTGGCTACACCTTC. Translated, it gives CASSGTGKGGYTF.

This clone was seen a single time. V is TRBV5-1 and J is TRBJ1-1, with D unresolved. Germline lookup yields CDR1 SGHRS and CDR2 YFSETQ. The ends were cut back, 3 bases at V and 3 bases at J, with 12 bases in the middle. The CDR3 spans 14 residues. The CDR3 DNA reads TGCGCCAGCAGCTCGAGCAGCCGGGACACTGAAGCTTTCTTT. This encodes CASSSSSRDTEAFF.

The chain joins TRBV2 to TRBJ1-4; D is unclear. This CDR3 contains 15 residues. From germline, CDR1 is SNHLY and CDR2 FYNNEI. Trimming left V 4 bases short and J 0 bases short, with 9 bases between. CDR3 residues: CASSGPRATNEKLFF. CDR3 DNA: TGTGCCAGCAGTGGCCCAAGGGCAACTAATGAAAAACTGTTTTTT.

This rearrangement joins TRBV7-8 to TRBJ2-1; 12 nucleotides match TRBD2. The CDR3 contains 16 residues. V lost 5 bases and J lost 8; bases outside the gene matches: 10. Germline assignment: CDR1 SGHVS and CDR2 FQNEAQ. In DNA, the CDR3 is TGTGCCAGCAGCCCGCAGACTAGCGGGGGTTTCTATGAGCAGTTCTTC. Translating it yields CASSPQTSGGFYEQFF. The whole variable domain, filled in from reference TRBV7-8 and TRBJ2-1, reads GAGVSQSPRYKVAKRGQDVALRCDPISGHVSLFWYQQALGQGPEFLTYFQNEAQLDKSGLPSDRFFAERPEGSVSTLKIQRTQQEDSAVYLCASSPQTSGGFYEQFFGPGTRLTVL.

The rearrangement joins TRBV4-2 to TRBJ2-7, with D perhaps matching TRBD1 (5 bases). Germline values: CDR1 LGHNA, CDR2 YNFKEQ. The CDR3 runs 14 residues. Trimming stripped 0 bases from V and 6 bases from J, with 12 bases between. The CDR3 loop is CASSQERGALEQYF. The CDR3 coding sequence is TGTGCCAGCAGCCAAGAAAGGGGCGCTCTCGAGCAGTACTTC.

This clone was observed a single time. V gene TRBV18 combines with J gene TRBJ1-1; 8 nucleotides agree with TRBD1. The germline V gene encodes CDR1 KGHSH and CDR2 LQKENI. V shed 5 bases and J 6 bases; nucleotides not matched to a gene: 8. The CDR3 contains 14 residues. The CDR3 reads CASSEDRVIAEAFF. The CDR3 region has the DNA TGTGCCAGCTCAGAGGACAGGGTGATAGCTGAAGCTTTCTTT.

This clone was seen only a few times. This chain uses TRBV6-1 with TRBJ2-2; D is ambiguous. CDR1 MNHNS and CDR2 SASEGT come from the germline V gene. Trimming removed 1 base at V and 7 bases at J, with 10 bases between. The CDR3 runs 14 residues. The CDR3 here is CASSEVVGYGELFF. CDR3 coding DNA: TGTGCCAGCAGTGAAGTAGTGGGATACGGGGAGCTGTTTTTT.